The 27 T cell receptor beta chains listed next were all sequenced from one sample in a study of blood T cell repertoires in COVID-19. Some clones are missing from TCRdb's copy, which holds only in-frame ones; the method was immunoSEQ multiplex PCR. The sample contains approximately 470,000 clones, approximately 83% of which appear only once. The sample was peripheral blood. The origin of the receptors is a human donor in a cohort sampled during active COVID-19.

There are a few counts of this clone. The genes are TRBV6-5 and TRBJ1-6, with 9 bases lining up with TRBD1. There are 15 residues in the CDR3. The junction had 7 bases not matched to a gene; V was cut back by 6 bases and J by 7 bases. The germline V gene encodes CDR1 MNHEY and CDR2 SVGAGI. CDR3 nucleotide sequence: TGTGCCAGCAGCCGAACCGGGACAGGGAATTCACCCCTCCACTTT. Encoded protein: CASSRTGTGNSPLHF.

The chain combines TRBV27 with TRBJ1-5; TRBD1 matches 8 bases. The CDR3 extends over 14 amino acids. V lost 6 bases to trimming and J lost 8 bases; unmatched junction nucleotides: 9. Germline values: CDR1 MNHEY, CDR2 SMNVEV (reference sequence). The CDR3 reads CASRYRQGWEPQHF. CDR3 DNA: TGTGCCAGCAGATACCGACAGGGGTGGGAGCCCCAGCATTTT.

The CDR3 region has the DNA TGTGCCACCAACCCCCGGACAGGGCGGTTACAGACCCAGTACTTC. Its translation is CATNPRTGRLQTQYF. V usage is TRBV6-5 and J usage is TRBJ2-5; 8 nucleotides match TRBD1. J gave up 6 bases and V 10 bases, and 16 bases lay outside the gene matches. Germline-derived CDR1 and CDR2 are MNHEY and SVGAGI. The CDR3 runs 15 residues.

The chain combines TRBV7-9 with TRBJ1-1; unclear D gene. CDR1 is SEHNR, CDR2 FQNEAQ, per germline (reference sequence). With 8 bases removed from V and 5 bases from J, the gap between germline ends came to 18 bases. The CDR3 spans 14 residues. The CDR3 DNA is TGTGCCAGCGGCTCCGGGAACCCGGGGACTGAAGCTTTCTTT. Encoded protein: CASGSGNPGTEAFF.

The rearrangement joins TRBV29-1 to TRBJ1-2, with TRBD1 matching 10 bases. With V trimmed by 5 bases and J by 0 bases, 9 bases remained unmatched. The V gene's germline CDR1 is SQVTM and CDR2 ANQGSEA. The CDR3 contains 16 residues. The CDR3 sequence is CSVFVDRGPTNYGYTF. The CDR3 DNA reads as TGCAGCGTTTTCGTTGACAGGGGGCCGACTAACTATGGCTACACCTTC.

The chain links TRBV24-1 to TRBJ2-1, with D possibly being TRBD1 (6 bases). Germline CDR1 reads KGHDR; CDR2 reads SFDVKD. Trimming took off 3 bases at V and 4 bases at J, with 6 bases between the two ends. The CDR3 is 13 amino acids. The CDR3 region is CATSDQGYNEQFF. CDR3 DNA sequence: TGTGCCACCAGTGATCAGGGGTACAATGAGCAGTTCTTC.

The V call is TRBV27, the J call TRBJ2-2; possible D gene TRBD1, 6 bases. This CDR3 is built from 13 residues. The V gene lost 8 bases and the J gene lost 4 bases, with 11 bases spanning the gap. Germline V gene sequence: CDR1 MNHEY, CDR2 SMNVEV (reference sequence). The CDR3 loop is CASGTRPTGELFF. Here the CDR3 DNA reads TGTGCCAGCGGGACAAGGCCCACCGGGGAGCTGTTTTTT.

This sequence joins TRBV5-1 and TRBJ1-2; no definite D call. V lost 3 bases, J lost 4 bases, and 13 bases lay in between. The CDR3 runs 14 residues. Germline V CDR1 and CDR2: SGHRS, YFSETQ. CDR3 protein: CASSSTDGIYGYTF. The CDR3 DNA is TGCGCCAGCAGCTCCACCGACGGGATCTATGGCTACACCTTC. The full variable domain, in which reference TRBV5-1 and TRBJ1-2 provide the parts outside the CDR3, is KAGVTQTPRYLIKTRGQQVTLSCSPISGHRSVSWYQQTPGQGLQFLFEYFSETQRNKGNFPGRFSGRQFSNSRSEMNVSTLELGDSALYLCASSSTDGIYGYTFGSGTRLTVV.

The rearrangement links TRBV5-4 to TRBJ2-5, with a weak D call TRBD1 (7 bases). The V and J ends lost 4 bases and 2 bases respectively, with 15 bases between them. The CDR3 is made up of 15 amino acids. Per the germline V gene, CDR1 is SGHNT and CDR2 is YYREEE (reference sequence). For the CDR3, the DNA is TGTGCCAGCAGCCTGCAGGGGGGTGGGCAAGAGACCCAGTACTTC. Protein sequence: CASSLQGGGQETQYF.

This clone showed up just a few times. This chain uses TRBV2 with TRBJ1-2; D uncertain. The V gene lost 0 bases and the J gene lost 8 bases, with 7 bases spanning the gap. CDR3 size: 12 residues. The germline V gene has CDR1 SNHLY and CDR2 FYNNEI. In DNA form, the CDR3 reads TGTGCCAGCAGTGAAGCGCTTCGGGGCTACACCTTC. Protein: CASSEALRGYTF. Full variable domain (outside the CDR3, taken from reference TRBV2 and TRBJ1-2): EPEVTQTPSHQVTQMGQEVILRCVPISNHLYFYWYRQILGQKVEFLVSFYNNEISEKSEIFDDQFSVERPDGSNFTLKIRSTKLEDSAMYFCASSEALRGYTFGSGTRLTVV.

This sequence joins TRBV6-5 and TRBJ1-4; 9 nucleotides agree with TRBD1. The CDR3 spans 14 residues. CDR1 MNHEY and CDR2 SVGAGI come from the germline V gene. V was clipped by 6 bases and J by 8 bases; unmatched bases: 7. CDR3 region: CASRTGTGREKLFF. The CDR3 DNA reads TGTGCCAGCAGAACCGGGACAGGGCGGGAAAAACTGTTTTTT.

The genes are TRBV3-1 (or the pseudogene TRBV3-2) and TRBJ2-3; TRBD2 matches 7 bases. The CDR3 extends over 13 amino acids. Germline V gives CDR1 LGHDT, CDR2 YNNKEL (reference sequence). The trim removed 4 bases at V and 6 bases at J, leaving 4 bases unmatched. The CDR3 bases are TGTGCCAGCAGCCGGGACTACTCCGATACGCAGTATTTT. It translates to CASSRDYSDTQYF.

This clone was seen only once. The V call is TRBV4-3, the J call TRBJ2-2, with 10 nucleotides matching TRBD1. Losses at the gene ends were 1 base for V and 5 bases for J; bases not matched to a gene: 7. CDR3 length: 17 residues. The V gene's germline CDR1 is LGHNA and CDR2 YSLEER. This CDR3 reads CASSQVRGTGDTGELFF. The CDR3 DNA follows: TGCGCCAGCAGCCAAGTTCGTGGGACAGGGGATACCGGGGAGCTGTTTTTT.

This clone has only one observation. Other nucleotide sequences in the sample specify the same CDR3. The chain is built from TRBV5-1 and TRBJ2-7; TRBD1 agrees at 9 bases. Trimming cost V 2 bases and J 3 bases; bases outside gene matches: 3. The CDR3 is 14 residues long. Germline V CDR1 and CDR2: SGHRS, YFSETQ. CDR3 in DNA: TGCGCCAGCAGCTTAGGGGACAGGGACTACGAGCAGTACTTC. Its protein product is CASSLGDRDYEQYF.

The CDR3 DNA is TGTGCCAGCTCACCGATTTCCAGGGATCAAGAGACCCAGTACTTC. It is translated as CASSPISRDQETQYF. This rearrangement joins TRBV18 to TRBJ2-5; TRBD1 might be the D (5 bases). Germline CDR1 is KGHSH and CDR2 is LQKENI. The CDR3 runs to 15 residues. Trimming pared 3 bases from V and 2 bases from J, leaving 13 bases between.

V usage is TRBV28 and J usage is TRBJ1-1; no definite D call. The germline V gene has CDR1 MDHEN and CDR2 SYDVKM. V was shortened by 5 bases and J by 5 bases, with 15 bases between the two germline ends. This CDR3 region has 14 residues. For the CDR3, the DNA is TGTGCCAGCAGTAGGGCGGAGGGTTGGACTGAAGCTTTCTTT. Its protein product is CASSRAEGWTEAFF.

The chain couples TRBV5-4 to TRBJ2-1; 10 nucleotides agree with TRBD2. Trimming cost V 1 base and J 9 bases; bases outside gene matches: 7. Per germline, CDR1 SGHNT and CDR2 YYREEE (reference sequence). The CDR3 runs 15 residues. The chain's CDR3 is CASSLTSGRESEQFF. CDR3 sequence (DNA): TGTGCCAGCAGCTTGACCAGCGGGAGGGAAAGTGAGCAGTTCTTC.

V and J are TRBV6-6 and TRBJ1-1; TRBD1 aligns across 10 bases. Germline CDR1 is MNHNY and CDR2 is SVGAGI (reference sequence). V lost 8 bases to trimming and J lost 5 bases; unmatched junction nucleotides: 5. The CDR3 consists of 13 residues. As DNA, the CDR3 is TGTGCCAGCGACAGGGGGCAGGGAACTGAAGCTTTCTTT. Its protein is CASDRGQGTEAFF.

This clone was observed a single time. The chain employs TRBV7-2 and TRBJ1-1; 10 nucleotides line up with TRBD1. The CDR3 extends over 14 amino acids. Germline V gene data show CDR1 as SGHTA and CDR2 as FQGNSA. After removal of 6 bases from V and 2 bases from J, the junction contained 3 bases not matched to a gene. CDR3 amino acids: CASRGTGANTEAFF. The CDR3 nucleotides are TGTGCCAGCAGGGGGACAGGGGCAAACACTGAAGCTTTCTTT. Complete variable domain (other parts from reference TRBV7-2 and TRBJ1-1): GAGVSQSPSNKVTEKGKDVELRCDPISGHTALYWYRQSLGQGLEFLIYFQGNSAPDKSGLPSDRFSAERTGGSVSTLTIQRTQQEDSAVYLCASRGTGANTEAFFGQGTRLTVV.

The chain recombines TRBV19 with TRBJ2-5, with TRBD1 identical over 8 bases. This CDR3 comprises 14 residues. Germline CDR1 LNHDA, CDR2 SQIVND (reference sequence). The ends lost 8 bases at V and 5 bases at J; junction bases unmatched: 10. CDR3 region: CASEDRGVGETQYF. The CDR3 nucleotides are TGTGCCAGTGAAGACAGGGGAGTCGGCGAGACCCAGTACTTC.

The chain links TRBV6-5 to TRBJ1-2; 7 nucleotides align to TRBD1. V lost 6 bases to trimming and J lost 6 bases; unmatched junction nucleotides: 13. The length of the CDR3 is 15 residues. Germline V gene lookup returns CDR1 MNHEY and CDR2 SVGAGI. CDR3 loop: CASRNTAQGKDGYTF. The CDR3 DNA reads as TGTGCCAGCAGAAACACCGCACAGGGGAAGGATGGCTACACCTTC.

The chain links TRBV5-6 to TRBJ2-7; 9 bases map to TRBD1. J lost 0 bases, V lost 2 bases, and 6 bases had no gene match. This CDR3 is 16 amino acids long. The V gene's germline CDR1 is SGHDT and CDR2 YYEEEE. The CDR3 DNA reads as TGTGCCAGCAGCTTAGGGGGACAGGGTATCTCCTACGAGCAGTACTTC. Its protein is CASSLGGQGISYEQYF.

This clone was counted a few times. J is TRBJ1-2 and V is TRBV28, with 9 bases that match TRBD1. Germline CDR1 reads MDHEN; CDR2 reads SYDVKM. Trimming at V came to 4 bases and at J to 7 bases, leaving 7 bases not matched to a gene. The CDR3 spans 14 residues. In nucleotides, the CDR3 is TGTGCCAGCAGTTCGGAACAGGGGGCCGTTGGCTACACCTTC. Its translation is CASSSEQGAVGYTF.

This sequence joins TRBV5-4 and TRBJ2-5; TRBD2 is a possible D gene (5 bases). CDR3 length equals 15 residues. V lost 4 bases, J lost 5 bases, and 18 bases lay in between. Germline V gives CDR1 SGHNT, CDR2 YYREEE (reference sequence). CDR3 loop: CASSPEGRGSETQYF. CDR3 bases: TGTGCCAGCAGCCCCGAAGGTCGGGGTTCGGAGACCCAGTACTTC.

This clone showed up just once. The J gene is TRBJ1-2, the V gene TRBV6-5; TRBD1 might be the D (6 bases). The CDR3 length is 15 residues. Trimming shortened V by 0 bases and J by 5 bases, and 13 bases separated the two germline ends. CDR1 is MNHEY and CDR2 is SVGAGI in the germline V gene. CDR3 loop: CASSYSTGHRYGYTF. The DNA of the CDR3 is TGTGCCAGCAGTTACTCGACAGGTCATAGATATGGCTACACCTTC.

This chain joins TRBV7-2 and TRBJ2-2, with 9 bases aligning to TRBD2. Germline V gene lookup returns CDR1 SGHTA and CDR2 FQGNSA. CDR3 length equals 15 residues. After removal of 5 bases from V and 7 bases from J, the junction contained 8 bases not matched to a gene. CDR3 sequence (DNA): TGTGCCAGCAGCCGTAGCGGGAGCAAGGGCGGGGAGCTGTTTTTT. It specifies CASSRSGSKGGELFF.

This chain uses TRBV6-2 or TRBV6-3 with TRBJ2-4, with 9 bases identical to TRBD1. Germline V CDR1 and CDR2: MNHEY, SVGEGT. The CDR3 has 15 residues. J gave up 1 base and V 4 bases, and 2 bases lay outside the gene matches. The CDR3 coding sequence is TGTGCCAGCAGTTGGGACAGGGTTGCCAAAAACATTCAGTACTTC. Protein product: CASSWDRVAKNIQYF.